The rows below give T cell receptor beta chains drawn from one sample of a study of blood T cell repertoires in COVID-19. Measured with immunoSEQ multiplex PCR; TCRdb has only the in-frame clones, and not every one. The sample yields hundreds of thousands of clones, roughly 85% seen once. The sequenced sample consisted of PBMCs or T cells enriched from blood (not recorded which). The origin of the receptors is a woman in her 30s who had been exposed to COVID-19. Each CDR3 is given with its conserved first and last residue. A D gene is named only where the DNA matches it firmly. Rows may omit the clone size; those that give it use once, few, many or a size class.

d_call	clone_size	v_call	j_call	cdr3_aa	cdr3_nt
NA	NA	TRBV7-9	TRBJ1-5	CASSNGQSHQPQHF	TGTGCCAGCAGCAACGGACAGTCTCATCAGCCCCAGCATTTT
NA	NA	TRBV9	TRBJ1-2	CASSVVTGMDGYTF	TGTGCCAGCAGCGTAGTAACAGGGATGGATGGCTACACCTTC
TRBD1	NA	TRBV27	TRBJ2-7	CASSLDRARYEQYF	TGTGCCAGCAGTTTAGACAGGGCCCGCTACGAGCAGTACTTC
NA	NA	TRBV7-8	TRBJ1-1	CASSSRAGRGLGTEAFF	TGTGCCAGCAGCTCCCGTGCCGGTAGGGGCCTGGGCACTGAAGCTTTCTTT
TRBD1	NA	TRBV7-8	TRBJ2-1	CASSTMAQGVKQFF	TGTGCCAGCAGCACGATGGCTCAGGGGGTTAAGCAGTTCTTC
TRBD1	NA	TRBV5-4	TRBJ1-1	CASSTETGALTEAFF	TGTGCCAGCAGCACAGAGACAGGGGCCCTAACTGAAGCTTTCTTT
NA	NA	TRBV7-8	TRBJ1-2	CASSLGGDSGYTF	TGTGCCAGCAGCTTAGGAGGGGACTCTGGCTACACCTTC
TRBD2	NA	TRBV7-7	TRBJ2-3	CASSLTSGSTDTQYF	TGTGCTAGCAGCTTGACTAGCGGAAGCACAGATACGCAGTATTTT
NA	NA	TRBV5-1	TRBJ2-1	CASSSAGHSYNEQFF	TGCGCCAGCAGCTCGGCGGGTCATTCCTACAATGAGCAGTTCTTC
NA	NA	TRBV27	TRBJ2-5	CASRGTRRGTQYF	TGTGCCAGCAGGGGGACACGTAGAGGGACCCAGTACTTC
NA	NA	TRBV18	TRBJ1-1	CASFQGVTRTEAFF	TGTGCCAGCTTCCAAGGAGTGACGCGGACTGAAGCTTTCTTT
TRBD2	few	TRBV28	TRBJ2-7	CASSLVIAGGHREQYF	TGTGCCAGCAGTCTAGTGATAGCGGGGGGACACCGGGAGCAGTACTTC
NA	NA	TRBV7-6	TRBJ2-5	CASSLGAAAQGGTQYF	TGTGCCAGCAGCTTAGGGGCTGCAGCCCAAGGAGGGACCCAGTACTTC
TRBD1	NA	TRBV19	TRBJ1-5	CASSARQGGYSNQPQHF	TGTGCCAGTAGTGCCCGACAGGGGGGTTATAGCAATCAGCCCCAGCATTTT
NA	once	TRBV4-2	TRBJ1-3	CASSQNQGGFSGNTIYF	TGTGCCAGCAGCCAAAACCAGGGAGGATTCTCTGGAAACACCATATATTTT
TRBD2	NA	TRBV28	TRBJ2-5	CASSYLGTSGKGAWETQYF	TGTGCCAGCAGTTACCTCGGGACTAGCGGGAAGGGGGCGTGGGAGACCCAGTACTTC
TRBD2	NA	TRBV9	TRBJ2-7	CASNGPGRGEQYF	TGTGCCAGCAATGGACCGGGGAGGGGCGAGCAGTACTTC
TRBD1	NA	TRBV4-1	TRBJ1-1	CASSRTGGVRPEAFF	TGCGCCAGCAGCCGAACAGGGGGAGTTAGGCCTGAAGCTTTCTTT
TRBD1	NA	TRBV14	TRBJ2-7	CASSLGQGRIYEQYF	TGTGCCAGCAGCCTTGGACAGGGTCGGATTTACGAGCAGTACTTC
TRBD2	NA	TRBV5-6	TRBJ2-3	CASRTSGGPRDTQYF	TGTGCCAGTCGGACTAGCGGGGGTCCGAGGGATACGCAGTATTTT
NA	NA	TRBV12-3/TRBV12-4	TRBJ1-3	CASSSDRGNTIYF	TGTGCCAGCAGTAGCGACAGGGGAAACACCATATATTTT
TRBD1	NA	TRBV6-2/TRBV6-3	TRBJ2-2	CASSVQGADTGELFF	TGTGCCAGCAGCGTACAGGGGGCGGACACCGGGGAGCTGTTTTTT
NA	NA	TRBV28	TRBJ1-3	CASSLDRTSGNTIYF	TGTGCCAGCAGTCTAGACAGGACCTCTGGAAACACCATATATTTT
NA	once	TRBV15	TRBJ1-5	CATSRDRAGGNQPQHF	TGTGCCACCAGCAGAGATCGAGCCGGGGGCAATCAGCCCCAGCATTTT
NA	NA	TRBV9	TRBJ1-3	CASSVLQPEGNTIYF	TGTGCCAGCAGCGTCTTACAGCCGGAAGGAAACACCATATATTTT
TRBD1	NA	TRBV5-6	TRBJ2-7	CASSLRDRGPYEQYF	TGTGCCAGCAGCTTACGGGACAGGGGGCCCTACGAGCAGTACTTC
NA	once	TRBV4-2	TRBJ1-6	CASSQDDQGRVPLHF	TGTGCCAGCAGCCAAGATGATCAGGGTCGGGTACCCCTCCACTTT
TRBD1	NA	TRBV19	TRBJ1-5	CASSIGQGRDQPQHF	TGTGCCAGTAGTATCGGACAGGGAAGGGACCAGCCCCAGCATTTT
TRBD2	NA	TRBV9	TRBJ2-3	CASSGRTSGGLTDTQYF	TGTGCCAGCAGCGGACGGACTAGCGGGGGCCTCACAGATACGCAGTATTTT
NA	few	TRBV7-2	TRBJ1-4	CASSLQGPSNEKLFF	TGTGCCAGCAGCTTACAGGGTCCTTCTAATGAAAAACTGTTTTTT
TRBD1	NA	TRBV6-5	TRBJ2-3	CASDRGQSSTDTQYF	TGTGCCAGCGACAGGGGACAGTCTAGCACAGATACGCAGTATTTT
TRBD1	NA	TRBV3-1/TRBV3-2	TRBJ2-7	CASSQPLPGQGTYEQYF	TGTGCCAGCAGCCAACCGCTGCCGGGACAGGGCACCTACGAGCAGTACTTC
NA	NA	TRBV10-1	TRBJ2-7	CASSVDMLTGEQYF	TGCGCCAGCAGTGTGGACATGTTGACCGGGGAGCAGTACTTC